The 14 T cell receptor beta chains below were found in one sample sequenced in a study of T cell repertoires and HLA-DP antigens (dated by TCRdb to the late 2010s). These TCRs' antigens remain unknown. Libraries were built with the immunoSEQ multiplex PCR assay. TCRdb took over this immuneACCESS table, retaining in-frame rearrangements with V and J assigned. Such tables are incomplete; in checked studies, under half of the missing clones stem from an unresolved V gene, and the remainder is unexplained. The sample has around 110,000 clones on record, 90% to 95% of them singletons. The ten largest clonotypes hold less than 0.35% of the sample. Material: CD4+ T cells from PBMCs. All receptors come from a woman younger than 35 in good health and CMV-seronegative.

V gene TRBV6-6 combines with J gene TRBJ2-2; 8 bases agree with TRBD1. With V trimmed by 6 bases and J by 4 bases, 4 bases remained unmatched. The CDR3 runs to 14 residues. Looked up from germline, CDR1 is MNHNY and CDR2 is SVGAGI (reference sequence). The DNA for the CDR3 is TGTGCCAGCAGCGGACAGGGCGGCACCGGGGAGCTGTTTTTT. Its translation is CASSGQGGTGELFF.

V gene TRBV14 combines with J gene TRBJ1-1, with unresolved D. Germline CDR1 SGHDN, CDR2 FVKESK. Trimming took 1 base from V and 6 from J, leaving 9 bases between them. The CDR3 has 13 amino acids. CDR3 region: CASSQVFGSEAFF. The CDR3 DNA reads TGTGCCAGCAGCCAAGTCTTCGGCTCTGAAGCTTTCTTT.

The chain is built from TRBV5-1 and TRBJ1-2; 10 positions match TRBD1. V shed 0 bases and J 2 bases; nucleotides not matched to a gene: 7. Germline assignment: CDR1 SGHRS and CDR2 YFSETQ. The CDR3 has 17 residues. CDR3 protein: CASSLAVTGQGNYGYTF. For the CDR3, the DNA is TGCGCCAGCAGCTTGGCCGTAACGGGACAGGGGAACTATGGCTACACCTTC.

This chain links TRBV28 with TRBJ1-1; 11 positions match TRBD1. V was pared by 4 bases and J by 8 bases, with 15 bases of the junction left unmatched. This CDR3 region has 17 residues. Germline CDR1 and CDR2: MDHEN and SYDVKM. CDR3 bases: TGTGCCAGCAGTTACTCCGGGACAGGGGGAAGGAGGTTCGAAGCTTTCTTT. Translating gives CASSYSGTGGRRFEAFF.

This clone was seen only once. The V call is TRBV19, the J call TRBJ2-6; 7 bases are a match to TRBD1. Germline loops: CDR1 LNHDA, CDR2 SQIVND (reference sequence). CDR3 length: 15 residues. J lost 2 bases, V lost 4 bases, and 2 bases had no gene match. The CDR3: CASSKGAAGANVLTF. CDR3 nucleotide sequence: TGTGCCAGTAGTAAGGGGGCAGCTGGGGCCAACGTCCTGACTTTC.

The chain uses TRBV7-9 and TRBJ1-2; 8 bases map to TRBD1. Germline V gene lookup returns CDR1 SEHNR and CDR2 FQNEAQ (reference sequence). The length of the CDR3 is 15 residues. After removal of 5 bases from V and 4 bases from J, the junction contained 9 bases not matched to a gene. CDR3 residues: CASSNSDREGYGYTF. The CDR3 nucleotides read TGTGCCAGCAGCAACTCGGACAGGGAGGGCTATGGCTACACCTTC.

This chain joins TRBV6-1 and TRBJ1-2; 8 nucleotides match TRBD1. The CDR3 is 14 residues long. Germline CDR1 is MNHNS and CDR2 is SASEGT. The V gene end was trimmed by 10 bases and the J gene end by 8 bases; junction bases not matched to a gene: 15. CDR3 sequence reads: CATERAGGASGYTF. In nucleotides, the CDR3 is TGTGCCACCGAGCGAGCAGGGGGCGCGTCCGGCTACACCTTC.

This clone appeared a single time. The chain uses TRBV29-1 and TRBJ2-7, with 10 bases aligning to TRBD1. The CDR3 is 15 amino acids. The V gene end was trimmed by 7 bases and the J gene end by 1 base; junction bases not matched to a gene: 10. Germline assignment: CDR1 SQVTM and CDR2 ANQGSEA. CDR3 sequence (DNA): TGCAGCGGCCTCCTCCTGGACAGGGGGTCCTACGAGCAGTACTTC. This codes for CSGLLLDRGSYEQYF.

This clone was observed a single time. The chain has TRBV7-2 and TRBJ2-7; a weak D match, TRBD1 (5 bases). The germline V gene encodes CDR1 SGHTA and CDR2 FQGNSA. The CDR3 sequence is 16 residues long. The ends were cut back, 5 bases at V and 2 bases at J, with 19 bases in the middle. CDR3 sequence: CASSLRTFPPTYEQYF. As DNA, the CDR3 is TGTGCCAGCAGCCTAAGGACATTTCCCCCGACCTACGAGCAGTACTTC.

This clone was observed a single time. The CDR3 DNA reads TGCGCCAGCAGCCCCGAGGGTAGCGGGGGAGCCAATCAAAGCAATGAGCAGTTCTTC. Protein product: CASSPEGSGGANQSNEQFF. The chain recombines TRBV4-3 with TRBJ2-1; 9 bases map to TRBD2. This CDR3 is built from 19 residues. The germline V gene encodes CDR1 LGHNA and CDR2 YSLEER. V lost 4 bases to trimming and J lost 6 bases; unmatched junction nucleotides: 19.

The J gene is TRBJ1-1, the V gene TRBV27; 7 bases align to TRBD1. V shed 7 bases, J shed 4 bases, and the junction held 12 bases outside the gene matches. Germline CDR1 is MNHEY and CDR2 is SMNVEV (reference sequence). This CDR3 has 15 amino acids. The CDR3 reads CASNLYKTGFTEAFF. Here the CDR3 DNA reads TGTGCCAGCAACCTATATAAGACAGGGTTCACTGAAGCTTTCTTT.

V gene TRBV15 combines with J gene TRBJ2-7, with D unresolved. V was clipped by 1 base and J by 2 bases, with 12 bases between them. The CDR3 has 15 amino acids. Germline V gene sequence: CDR1 LNHNV, CDR2 YYDKDF (reference sequence). Here the CDR3 reads CATSRGADPAYEQYF. The CDR3 region has the DNA TGTGCCACCAGCAGAGGGGCGGACCCAGCCTACGAGCAGTACTTC.

This clone came up once. The CDR3 bases are TGCAGCGTTATAAGAGGACAGGTCAATGAGCAGTTCTTC. It specifies CSVIRGQVNEQFF. The V and J genes are TRBV29-1 and TRBJ2-1; the match to TRBD1 covers 7 bases. J gave up 6 bases and V 5 bases, and 7 bases lay outside the gene matches. This CDR3 is 13 amino acids long. Germline V gene sequence: CDR1 SQVTM, CDR2 ANQGSEA.

The chain recombines TRBV19 with TRBJ2-2; 8 bases agree with TRBD1. With 10 bases clipped from V and 9 bases from J, the junction kept 10 bases outside the gene matches. CDR3 length equals 13 residues. Germline CDR1 LNHDA, CDR2 SQIVND (reference sequence). The CDR3 region has the DNA TGTGCCACCAGGGGGCAGGAGTGGAGGGAGCTGTTTTTT. It encodes CATRGQEWRELFF. Variable domain in full (rest from reference TRBV19 and TRBJ2-2): DGGITQSPKYLFRKEGQNVTLSCEQNLNHDAMYWYRQDPGQGLRLIYYSQIVNDFQKGDIAEGYSVSREKKESFPLTVTSAQKNPTAFYLCATRGQEWRELFFGEGSRLTVL.